This T cell receptor beta chain was profiled in a study of Ad26.COV2.S vaccination and SARS-CoV-2 variants. Clones were read by immunoSEQ multiplex PCR, and TCRdb kept only the in-frame ones, dropping some. The sample shows some 45,000 clones, 83% of them seen only once. The V gene end was trimmed by 6 bases and the J gene end by 7 bases; junction bases not matched to a gene: 8. This CDR3 is 15 amino acids long. Germline-derived CDR1 and CDR2 are KGHSH and LQKENI. This sample comprised peripheral blood, obtained after recovery from COVID-19. This sequence joins TRBV18 and TRBJ1-6; TRBD1 agrees at 8 bases. The sequence derives from a human donor who had recovered from COVID-19. This CDR3 reads CASSPGQGGNSPLHF. The DNA of the CDR3 is TGTGCCAGCTCCCCCGGACAGGGCGGGAATTCACCCCTCCACTTT.